Below, 9 T cell receptor beta chains from the same sample are listed, as sequenced in a study of identical twins. TCRdb re-called the 5' RACE reads with MiXCR, one entry per CDR3 protein. Found here are around 530,000 distinct CDR3 sequences, 12% to 15% of them singletons; the top ten hold 0.44%. In addition, the sample was reused for a study of yellow fever vaccine responses in identical twins.

Sequencing was done on a sample of CD4+ T cells sorted from blood. These receptors were collected from a woman aged 18-29 years in good health.

With respect to this clonotype: The junction and the germline gene differ at one end; a read error may be behind it. The rearrangement joins TRBV10-3 to TRBJ2-1; 7 bases map to TRBD2. The CDR3 totals 16 residues. Germline V CDR1 and CDR2: ENHRY, SYGVKD. The CDR3 coding sequence is TGTCCCATCAGTGACCAGCAAAAGGGTAGCGGGAATGAGCAGTTCTTC. The encoded protein is CPISDQQKGSGNEQFF.

This clonotype was seen a handful of times. The chain is built from TRBV4-1 and TRBJ2-4; D gene ambiguous. The CDR3 has 17 residues. V shed 0 bases and J shed 0 bases, with 12 bases lying between them. Per germline, CDR1 MGHRA and CDR2 YSYEKL. CDR3 sequence: CASSQEGAVLAKNIQYF. DNA of the CDR3: TGCGCCAGCAGCCAAGAGGGTGCGGTTCTAGCCAAAAACATTCAGTACTTC.

The J gene is TRBJ2-5, the V gene TRBV18; D is unresolved. There are 12 residues in the CDR3. Germline CDR1 is KGHSH and CDR2 is LQKENI. Trimming left V 6 bases short and J 2 bases short, with 7 bases between. The CDR3 sequence: CASSPEQETQYF. DNA of the CDR3: TGTGCCAGCTCCCCTGAACAAGAGACCCAGTACTTC.

This clonotype was found a few times. The CDR3 nucleotides read TGCGCCAGCGGTAGCCCTTTGCGGGAGGTATCAAGGAATGAGCAGTTCTTC. As protein: CASGSPLREVSRNEQFF. The rearrangement uses TRBV5-1 and TRBJ2-1, with 8 bases fitting TRBD2. CDR3 length: 17 amino acids. Trimming at V came to 7 bases and at J to 7 bases, leaving 19 bases not matched to a gene. Germline V gives CDR1 SGHRS, CDR2 YFSETQ.

In this sample, this clonotype turned up a few times. The V and J genes are TRBV6-6 and TRBJ1-1; tentative D call: TRBD1 (5 bases). With 5 bases removed from V and 6 bases from J, the gap between germline ends came to 13 bases. Germline loops: CDR1 MNHNY, CDR2 SVGAGI (reference sequence). This CDR3 is 13 amino acids long. The CDR3 loop reads CASSARDLAEAFF. Here the CDR3 DNA reads TGTGCCAGCAGTGCCCGGGACCTCGCTGAAGCTTTCTTT.

This clonotype was recorded a few times. The chain couples TRBV19 to TRBJ1-5, with 8 nucleotides matching TRBD1. Germline trimming cut 9 bases from V and 1 base from J; bases unmatched to any gene: 5. CDR1 is LNHDA and CDR2 is SQIVND in the germline V gene (reference sequence). The CDR3 extends over 14 amino acids. The CDR3 region is CASDRGISNQPQHF. In DNA form, the CDR3 reads TGTGCCAGCGACAGGGGCATCAGCAATCAGCCCCAGCATTTT.

The rearrangement joins TRBV5-1 to TRBJ1-1; tentatively, D is TRBD1 (5 bases). This CDR3 region has 14 residues. Per germline, CDR1 SGHRS and CDR2 YFSETQ. Trimming removed 4 bases from V and 11 bases from J, with 21 bases in between. CDR3 amino acids: CASSEVWGGEGAFF. The CDR3, as DNA: TGCGCCAGCAGCGAGGTCTGGGGCGGCGAGGGGGCTTTCTTT.

This clonotype has a handful of counts. CDR3 DNA sequence: TGTGCCAGCAGCGCGGGGGTTTCCTACAAGCAGTACGTC. Encoded protein: CASSAGVSYKQYV. The chain employs TRBV12-3 or TRBV12-4 and TRBJ2-7, with 7 bases that match TRBD2. The length of the CDR3 is 13 residues.

In its sample, this clonotype was seen many times. This chain connects TRBV12-3 or TRBV12-4 to TRBJ2-7; D remains ambiguous. This CDR3 comprises 11 residues. Trimming stripped 3 bases from V and 5 bases from J, with 5 bases between. CDR3 sequence (DNA): TGTGCCAGCAGTTTTGTGGACGAGCAGTACTTC. Protein sequence: CASSFVDEQYF.